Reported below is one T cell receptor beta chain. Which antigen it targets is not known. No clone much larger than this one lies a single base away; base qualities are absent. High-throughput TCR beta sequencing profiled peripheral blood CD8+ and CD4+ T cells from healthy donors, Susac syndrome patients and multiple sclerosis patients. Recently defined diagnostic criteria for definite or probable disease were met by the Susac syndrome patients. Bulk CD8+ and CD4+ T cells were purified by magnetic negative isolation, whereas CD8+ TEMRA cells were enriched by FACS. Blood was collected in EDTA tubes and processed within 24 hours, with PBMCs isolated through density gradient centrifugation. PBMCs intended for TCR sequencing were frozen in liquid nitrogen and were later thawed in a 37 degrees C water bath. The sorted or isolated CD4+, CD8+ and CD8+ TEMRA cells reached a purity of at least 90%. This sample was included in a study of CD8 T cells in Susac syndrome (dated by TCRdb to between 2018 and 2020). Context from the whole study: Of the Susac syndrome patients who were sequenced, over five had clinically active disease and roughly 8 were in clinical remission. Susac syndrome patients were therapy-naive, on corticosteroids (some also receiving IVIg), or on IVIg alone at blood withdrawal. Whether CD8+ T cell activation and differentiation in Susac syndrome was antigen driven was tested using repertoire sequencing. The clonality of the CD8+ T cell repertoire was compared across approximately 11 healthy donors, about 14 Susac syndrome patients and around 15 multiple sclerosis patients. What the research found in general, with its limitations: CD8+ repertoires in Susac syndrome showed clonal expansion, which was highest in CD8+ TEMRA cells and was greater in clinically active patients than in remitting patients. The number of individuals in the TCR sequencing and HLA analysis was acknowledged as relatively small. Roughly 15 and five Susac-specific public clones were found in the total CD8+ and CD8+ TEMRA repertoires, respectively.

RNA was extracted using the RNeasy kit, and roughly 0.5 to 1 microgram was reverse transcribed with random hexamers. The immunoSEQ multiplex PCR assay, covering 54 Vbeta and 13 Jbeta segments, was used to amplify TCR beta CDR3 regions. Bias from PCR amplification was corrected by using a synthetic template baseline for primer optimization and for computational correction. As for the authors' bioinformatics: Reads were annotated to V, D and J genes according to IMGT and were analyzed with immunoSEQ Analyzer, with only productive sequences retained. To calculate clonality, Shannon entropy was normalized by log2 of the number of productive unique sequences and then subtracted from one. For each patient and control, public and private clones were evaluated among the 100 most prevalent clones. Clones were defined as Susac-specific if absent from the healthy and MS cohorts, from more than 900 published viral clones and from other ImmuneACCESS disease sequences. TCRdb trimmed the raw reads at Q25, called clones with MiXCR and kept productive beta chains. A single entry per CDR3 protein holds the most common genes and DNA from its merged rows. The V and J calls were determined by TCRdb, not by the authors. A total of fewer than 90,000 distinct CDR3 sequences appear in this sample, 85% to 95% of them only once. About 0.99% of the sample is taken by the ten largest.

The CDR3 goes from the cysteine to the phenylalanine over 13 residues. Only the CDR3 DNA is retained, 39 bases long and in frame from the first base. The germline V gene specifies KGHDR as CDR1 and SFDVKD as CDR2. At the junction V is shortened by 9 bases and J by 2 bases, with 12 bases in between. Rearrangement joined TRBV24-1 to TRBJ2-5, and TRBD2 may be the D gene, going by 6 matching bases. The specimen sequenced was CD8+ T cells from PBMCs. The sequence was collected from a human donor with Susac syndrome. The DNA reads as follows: TGTGCCACCTCCAGGGACTTACAAGAGACCCAGTACTTC. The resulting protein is CATSRDLQETQYF.